This T cell receptor beta chain was captured by sequencing in a study of blood T cell repertoires in COVID-19. Study-level background: Nucleic acid was either cDNA or gDNA, and it came from T cells, B-cell-depleted T cells, or PBMCs.

This CDR3 has 13 residues. Germline CDR1 reads MNHEY; CDR2 reads SVGEGT. V shed 6 bases, J shed 8 bases, and the junction held 7 bases outside the gene matches. In the original workflow: Reference gene primer amplification in the assay estimated nucleated cell counts. Sequencing was performed with immunoSEQ multiplex PCR; in TCRdb, only in-frame clones are kept and a portion is missing. D and trimming come from the DNA, and the V and J calls and clone size come from that table. This table has 140,000 to 150,000 clones, about 85% appearing once. This sequence joins TRBV6-2 or TRBV6-3 and TRBJ1-2, with 9 bases that match TRBD1. The TCR sequence derives from a woman aged 40 to 55 with active or convalescent COVID-19. Sequenced material: peripheral blood. CDR3 amino acids: CASSLQGAGGYTF. The CDR3 DNA follows: TGTGCCAGCAGCTTACAGGGGGCTGGAGGCTACACCTTC.